The 19 T cell receptor beta chains in this list originate from one sample, sequenced in a study of graft-versus-host responses after intestinal transplantation. Sequenced by immunoSEQ multiplex PCR; TCRdb stores in-frame clones only, minus some. The repertoire holds about 120,000 clones, approximately 95% seen once, with over 2.5% in the top ten. Their target antigens are unknown. The sample here was unstimulated CD8+ T cells sorted from spleen or lymph node cells, taken before intestinal transplant. The receptors originated from a human donor who received an intestinal transplant.

The rearrangement uses TRBV9 and TRBJ1-3, with D possibly TRBD1 on 6 matching bases. CDR3 length: 13 residues. With 3 bases removed from V and 7 bases from J, the gap between germline ends came to 11 bases. Germline V gene data show CDR1 as SGDLS and CDR2 as YYNGEE. CDR3 coding DNA: TGTGCCAGCAGCGGGGGGGACACTAACACCATATATTTT. Translated: CASSGGDTNTIYF.

The J gene is TRBJ2-3, the V gene TRBV11-1, with 8 bases lining up with TRBD2. Germline V gives CDR1 SGHAT, CDR2 FQDESV (reference sequence). The CDR3 runs 16 residues. The V and J ends lost 0 bases and 2 bases, in that order; junction bases with no gene match: 4. CDR3 region: CASSLAAGGFTDTQYF. The CDR3 DNA reads as TGTGCCAGCAGCTTAGCGGCGGGAGGCTTCACAGATACGCAGTATTTT. The full variable domain, completed using reference TRBV11-1 and TRBJ2-3, is EAEVAQSPRYKITEKSQAVAFWCDPISGHATLYWYRQILGQGPELLVQFQDESVVDDSQLPKDRFSAERLKGVDSTLKIQPAELGDSAMYLCASSLAAGGFTDTQYFGPGTRLTVL.

The chain links TRBV28 to TRBJ2-5; 10 nucleotides align to TRBD2. Matching the DNA end better, TRBJ2-7 makes the J call doubtful. The CDR3 runs 16 residues. Per the germline V gene, CDR1 is MDHEN and CDR2 is SYDVKM. As DNA, the CDR3 is TGTGCCAGCAGTCGAGCCGAGCGGGAGGGCCTATACGAGCAGTACTTC. This translates into CASSRAEREGLYEQYF.

J is TRBJ2-7 and V is TRBV27, with no clear D. The CDR3 has 13 residues. Germline V gene lookup returns CDR1 MNHEY and CDR2 SMNVEV (reference sequence). Trimming took off 3 bases at V and 2 bases at J, with 8 bases between the two ends. The CDR3 DNA reads TGTGCCAGCAGTTTGGCCGCTCCCTACGAGCAGTACTTC. Protein: CASSLAAPYEQYF.

V usage is TRBV30 and J usage is TRBJ1-5; D unresolved. The CDR3 totals 14 residues. Germline V gives CDR1 GTSNPN, CDR2 SVGIG (reference sequence). V dropped 0 bases and J dropped 9 bases, with 15 bases sitting between them. The CDR3: CAWSVWSLEGPQHF. DNA for the CDR3: TGTGCCTGGAGTGTTTGGAGCCTAGAGGGGCCCCAGCATTTT.

V and J are TRBV6-5 and TRBJ2-7; TRBD1 might be the D (5 bases). The CDR3 extends over 14 amino acids. CDR1 and CDR2 (germline): MNHEY, SVGAGI. The V and J ends lost 0 bases and 5 bases respectively, with 11 bases between them. CDR3 bases: TGTGCCAGCAGTTACTCGATAAGGACACACGAGCAGTACTTC. It translates to CASSYSIRTHEQYF.

The chain uses TRBV28 and TRBJ2-1; 8 nucleotides match TRBD2. Germline CDR1 reads MDHEN; CDR2 reads SYDVKM. The CDR3 length is 13 residues. With 4 bases clipped from V and 8 bases from J, the junction kept 4 bases outside the gene matches. The CDR3 here is CASSYGLADEQFF. CDR3 sequence (DNA): TGTGCCAGCAGTTACGGACTAGCCGATGAGCAGTTCTTC.

This chain links TRBV28 with TRBJ1-2; 7 positions agree with TRBD1. The CDR3 runs 14 residues. Trimming cost V 3 bases and J 4 bases; bases outside gene matches: 5. Germline CDR1 and CDR2: MDHEN and SYDVKM. CDR3 DNA sequence: TGTGCCAGCAGTTTTCAGGGACAGCTCTATGGCTACACCTTC. It encodes CASSFQGQLYGYTF.

The chain recombines TRBV10-3 with TRBJ2-1, with TRBD2 identical over 9 bases. The CDR3 length is 17 residues. With V trimmed by 1 base and J by 13 bases, 17 bases remained unmatched. CDR1 and CDR2 from the germline V gene are ENHRY and SYGVKD. CDR3 sequence: CAISELILSRSGRRQFF. The CDR3 nucleotides read TGTGCCATCAGTGAGTTGATACTATCTAGGAGCGGGAGGCGACAGTTCTTC.

The chain joins TRBV19 to TRBJ2-2; TRBD2 matches 8 bases. Losses at the gene ends were 6 bases for V and 8 bases for J; bases not matched to a gene: 8. This CDR3 region has 14 residues. CDR1 and CDR2 (germline): LNHDA, SQIVND (reference sequence). This CDR3 reads CASSLGGGRGELFF. The CDR3 region has the DNA TGTGCCAGTAGCCTCGGGGGGGGCCGAGGGGAGCTGTTTTTT.

CDR3: CASSFGNSPLHF. As DNA, the CDR3 is TGTGCCAGCAGCTTCGGTAATTCACCCCTCCACTTT. The rearrangement uses TRBV5-4 and TRBJ1-6, with no clear D. V was cut by 2 bases and J by 6 bases, with 3 bases left in between. Per germline, CDR1 SGHNT and CDR2 YYREEE (reference sequence). The CDR3 extends over 12 amino acids.

CDR3 in DNA: TGTGCCACCAGCATCCAGGCTTATAGCAATCAGCCCCAGCATTTT. As protein: CATSIQAYSNQPQHF. The chain is built from TRBV15 and TRBJ1-5; D unclear. The V and J ends lost 4 bases and 0 bases respectively, with 10 bases between them. From germline, CDR1 is LNHNV and CDR2 YYDKDF (reference sequence). This CDR3 has 15 amino acids.

J is TRBJ2-3 and V is TRBV13; no clear D. Trimming pared 5 bases from V and 1 base from J, leaving 10 bases between. CDR1 is PRHDT and CDR2 is FYEKMQ in the germline V gene (reference sequence). CDR3 length equals 14 residues. The CDR3 nucleotides are TGTGCCAGCAGCCCCTCCCGAGGCACAGATACGCAGTATTTT. This sequence encodes CASSPSRGTDTQYF.

The chain has TRBV28 and TRBJ2-1, with 10 nucleotides matching TRBD2. The CDR3 loop spans 16 amino acids. Germline CDR1 and CDR2: MDHEN and SYDVKM. The ends lost 3 bases at V and 11 bases at J; junction bases unmatched: 13. The CDR3 DNA reads TGTGCCAGCAGTTTGTCGGAGACTAGCGGGCTTTTCAAGCAGTTCTTC. Its translation is CASSLSETSGLFKQFF.

V is TRBV27 and J is TRBJ2-1; TRBD2 is a possible D gene (6 bases). Trimming cost V 6 bases and J 10 bases, with 10 bases left between them. The CDR3 is made up of 11 amino acids. Germline CDR1 MNHEY, CDR2 SMNVEV (reference sequence). The CDR3 loop reads CASRGSGEQFF. CDR3 nucleotide sequence: TGTGCCAGCAGGGGTAGCGGAGAGCAGTTCTTC.

The chain employs TRBV10-3 and TRBJ2-7, with 7 positions matching TRBD1. This CDR3 has 12 amino acids. Unmatched junction bases numbered 5, after V lost 7 bases and J lost 5 bases. Germline V gives CDR1 ENHRY, CDR2 SYGVKD. In DNA, the CDR3 is TGTGCCATCAATAACGGGACAGACGAGCAGTACTTC. This sequence encodes CAINNGTDEQYF.

CDR3 protein: CASGLSSGTGELFF. CDR3 nucleotides: TGCGCCAGCGGGCTCAGTAGTGGCACCGGGGAGCTGTTTTTT. The V and J genes are TRBV5-1 and TRBJ2-2; D not certain. Germline V gene data show CDR1 as SGHRS and CDR2 as YFSETQ. Trimming removed 7 bases from V and 4 bases from J, with 14 bases in between. The CDR3 loop spans 14 amino acids.

The chain uses TRBV15 and TRBJ1-2, with a possible D match to TRBD1 (6 bases). This CDR3 contains 18 residues. The germline V gene encodes CDR1 LNHNV and CDR2 YYDKDF (reference sequence). V gave up 0 bases and J gave up 4 bases, with 21 bases separating them. The CDR3 sequence: CATSREPPRGYRTYGYTF. CDR3 DNA: TGTGCCACCAGCAGAGAACCTCCCAGGGGCTACAGAACCTATGGCTACACCTTC.

The gene calls are TRBV27 and TRBJ1-5; 9 bases fit TRBD1. Germline CDR1 and CDR2: MNHEY and SMNVEV (reference sequence). This CDR3 has 13 amino acids. V dropped 5 bases and J dropped 7; count of bases not matched to a gene: 3. The CDR3 bases are TGTGCCAGCAGTGTACAGGGGGCCCAGCCCCAGCATTTT. Its protein is CASSVQGAQPQHF.